The TCR beta chain described here comes from a study of blood T cell repertoires in COVID-19. This CDR3 spans 14 amino acids. V lost 5 bases, J lost 3 bases, and 4 bases stayed unmatched. The germline V gene has CDR1 MNHEY and CDR2 SVGAGI. Clones were sequenced by immunoSEQ multiplex PCR, and TCRdb holds only the in-frame ones, with some missing. In the table there are roughly 150,000 clones, under 90% of which are singletons. The TCR originated in a human donor in a cohort sampled during active COVID-19. The chain recombines TRBV6-5 with TRBJ1-1, with 9 bases identical to TRBD1. What was sequenced was peripheral blood. CDR3 protein: CASSLWTGDTEAFF. Written as DNA, the CDR3 is TGTGCCAGCAGTCTGTGGACAGGGGACACTGAAGCTTTCTTT.